This T cell receptor (beta chain) was obtained from a study of T cell changes during pregnancy in multiple sclerosis. This table comes from immunoSEQ multiplex PCR, and its TCRdb copy is limited to in-frame clones, with some not included. The sample consists of roughly 20,000 clones, 75% to 90% of them appearing once. Trimming cost V 6 bases and J 8 bases, with 14 bases left between them. Germline CDR1 is SGHAT and CDR2 is FQNNGV. The CDR3 runs 13 residues. This sequence joins TRBV11-2 and TRBJ2-4; TRBD2 might be the D (6 bases). The source was CD8+ T cells from peripheral blood mononuclear cells, collected in the third trimester of pregnancy. This clonotype was sampled from a female donor in good health, enrolled as a control in a pregnancy study. CDR3 in amino acids: CASRRLGEDIQYF. The CDR3 nucleotides are TGTGCCAGCAGACGTTTAGGGGAGGACATTCAGTACTTC.